The rows below give T cell receptor beta chains drawn from one sample of a study of blood T cell repertoires in COVID-19. Only in-frame clones appear in the TCRdb table, and some are missing; sequencing was by immunoSEQ multiplex PCR. The data hold 250,000 to 350,000 clones, with around 82% observed a single time. Input material: peripheral blood. Receptor source: a woman aged 45-65 years with acute or convalescent COVID-19. CDR3s include the opening cysteine and the closing phenylalanine or tryptophan. A D gene is named only where the DNA matches it firmly. The size of a clone is reported for some rows only, either as once, few or many, or as a class for expanded clones.

V gene,J gene,clone size,D gene,CDR3 protein,CDR3 DNA
TRBV5-1,TRBJ2-1,few,NA,CASSLYSGREQFF,TGCGCCAGCAGCTTATATTCAGGGAGGGAGCAGTTCTTC
TRBV14,TRBJ2-3,NA,TRBD2,CASSQGPRAGWGDTQYF,TGTGCCAGCAGCCAAGGGCCCCGAGCGGGGTGGGGAGATACGCAGTATTTT
TRBV29-1,TRBJ2-1,NA,NA,CSGVRDNEQFF,TGCAGCGGTGTCCGGGACAATGAGCAGTTCTTC
TRBV7-2,TRBJ2-3,NA,TRBD1,CASSLTTGADTQYF,TGTGCCAGCAGCTTAACCACAGGGGCAGATACGCAGTATTTT
TRBV7-9,TRBJ2-5,NA,TRBD2,CASSYGLAGGLETQYF,TGTGCCAGCAGCTACGGACTAGCGGGGGGGCTAGAGACCCAGTACTTC
TRBV30,TRBJ1-5,NA,NA,CAWQQGRQPQHF,TGTGCCTGGCAGCAGGGTAGACAGCCCCAGCATTTT
TRBV6-5,TRBJ2-1,NA,NA,CASTYGRAGDEQFF,TGTGCCAGCACTTACGGCCGCGCGGGCGATGAGCAGTTCTTC
TRBV5-1,TRBJ2-2,once,TRBD1,CASSGQGADTGELFF,TGCGCCAGCAGCGGACAGGGGGCTGACACCGGGGAGCTGTTTTTT
TRBV6-2/TRBV6-3,TRBJ2-7,few,TRBD2,CASSDGLAGATYEQYF,TGTGCCAGCAGTGACGGACTAGCGGGCGCTACCTACGAGCAGTACTTC
TRBV4-1,TRBJ2-3,NA,NA,CASSQDGGDADTQYF,TGCGCCAGCAGCCAAGATGGGGGCGACGCGGATACGCAGTATTTT
TRBV27,TRBJ2-5,NA,TRBD2,CASSPRLAGGGETQYF,TGTGCCAGCAGTCCACGACTAGCGGGAGGCGGGGAGACCCAGTACTTC
TRBV7-3,TRBJ2-1,few,NA,CASSLTRDNEQFF,TGTGCCAGCAGCTTGACTAGAGACAATGAGCAGTTCTTC
TRBV7-2,TRBJ2-7,NA,TRBD1,CASSLTGTGKAGEQYF,TGTGCCAGCAGCTTAACGGGGACAGGGAAAGCTGGCGAGCAGTACTTC
TRBV19,TRBJ1-1,NA,NA,CASSSRTATYTEAFF,TGTGCCAGTAGTTCTCGGACAGCTACCTACACTGAAGCTTTCTTT
TRBV27,TRBJ2-7,NA,NA,CASSLNGLGAEQYF,TGTGCCAGCAGTTTGAACGGTCTGGGAGCCGAGCAGTACTTC
TRBV10-3,TRBJ1-1,NA,NA,CAISESQRETEAFF,TGTGCCATCAGTGAGTCGCAGAGGGAGACTGAAGCTTTCTTT
TRBV6-1,TRBJ1-1,NA,TRBD1,CASSEFPGQGTEAFF,TGTGCCAGCAGTGAGTTTCCGGGACAGGGTACTGAAGCTTTCTTT
TRBV5-1,TRBJ2-3,NA,NA,CASSRASDTQYF,TGCGCCAGCAGCAGAGCTTCAGATACGCAGTATTTT
TRBV9,TRBJ1-6,NA,NA,CASSVGQTSGSPLHF,TGTGCCAGCAGCGTAGGGCAGACATCCGGTTCACCCCTCCACTTT
TRBV7-9,TRBJ2-2,NA,TRBD1,CASSPRTGRANTGELFF,TGTGCCAGCAGCCCCCGGACAGGACGGGCGAACACCGGGGAGCTGTTTTTT
TRBV2,TRBJ1-1,NA,TRBD1,CASSQQGLDTEAFF,TGTGCCAGCAGCCAACAGGGGCTGGACACTGAAGCTTTCTTT
TRBV10-3,TRBJ2-2,NA,TRBD1,CAISETGGYTGELFF,TGTGCCATCAGTGAAACAGGGGGCTACACCGGGGAGCTGTTTTTT
TRBV9,TRBJ2-7,NA,TRBD1,CASSVQVDREREQYF,TGTGCCAGCAGCGTACAAGTGGACAGGGAGAGGGAGCAGTACTTC
TRBV3-1/TRBV3-2,TRBJ2-4,NA,NA,CASSSRNIQYF,TGTGCCAGCAGCTCCCGGAACATTCAGTACTTC
TRBV15,TRBJ1-4,NA,NA,CATSRFTGSPNEKLFF,TGTGCCACCAGCAGATTTACAGGGAGTCCTAATGAAAAACTGTTTTTT
TRBV10-3,TRBJ1-2,NA,NA,CAIAGGNYGYTF,TGTGCCATCGCGGGGGGAAACTATGGCTACACCTTC
TRBV6-2/TRBV6-3,TRBJ2-7,few,TRBD2,CASIPRGRAKDEQYF,TGTGCCAGCATCCCCCGCGGGAGGGCTAAGGACGAGCAGTACTTC
TRBV30,TRBJ1-4,NA,NA,CAWSVQGVTNEKLFF,TGTGCCTGGAGTGTACAAGGGGTCACTAATGAAAAACTGTTTTTT
TRBV7-2,TRBJ1-2,NA,NA,CASSFTGTYGYTF,TGTGCCAGCAGCTTTACAGGGACCTATGGCTACACCTTC
TRBV5-1,TRBJ2-2,NA,TRBD2,CASSLGLAGVEELFF,TGCGCCAGCAGCTTGGGGCTAGCGGGAGTAGAGGAGCTGTTTTTT
TRBV2,TRBJ2-7,NA,NA,CASNGVDYEQYF,TGTGCCAGCAACGGAGTGGACTACGAGCAGTACTTC
TRBV7-3,TRBJ2-1,NA,NA,CASSFQNNEQFF,TGTGCCAGCAGCTTCCAGAACAATGAGCAGTTCTTC
TRBV7-2,TRBJ2-1,NA,TRBD2,CASSQRLAGVQEQFF,TGTGCCAGCAGCCAAAGACTAGCGGGGGTTCAGGAGCAGTTCTTC
TRBV19,TRBJ1-5,NA,NA,CASTWSAYSNQPQHF,TGTGCCAGTACGTGGAGCGCTTATAGCAATCAGCCCCAGCATTTT
TRBV5-6,TRBJ1-2,NA,NA,CASSYGEAGYGYTF,TGTGCCAGCAGTTACGGGGAGGCGGGCTATGGCTACACCTTC
TRBV9,TRBJ2-3,NA,NA,CASSVKGDTDTQYF,TGTGCCAGCAGCGTTAAGGGGGACACAGATACGCAGTATTTT
TRBV27,TRBJ2-3,NA,TRBD2,CASSSRVAGGSSDTQYF,TGTGCCAGCAGTTCCAGAGTAGCGGGAGGATCATCGGATACGCAGTATTTT
TRBV3-1/TRBV3-2,TRBJ2-3,NA,NA,CASRDTSTDTQYF,TGTGCCAGCAGGGACACTAGCACAGATACGCAGTATTTT
TRBV5-6,TRBJ1-2,NA,NA,CASSPGDYGYTF,TGTGCCAGCAGCCCGGGTGACTATGGCTACACCTTC
TRBV27,TRBJ2-7,NA,NA,CASRRQGSYEQYF,TGTGCCAGCAGAAGGCAGGGATCCTACGAGCAGTACTTC
TRBV27,TRBJ1-4,NA,NA,CASSLGTLQEKLFF,TGTGCCAGCAGTTTGGGGACACTCCAAGAAAAACTGTTTTTT